The 26 T cell receptor beta chains presented below share a single source sample, sequenced in a study of T-cell reconstitution after alpha-beta-depleted transplantation in children (dated by TCRdb to the mid-2010s). Library preparation was by PCR. Reads for this sample came from an Illumina HiSeq 2500. Molecular barcoding was employed in the preparation of TCR libraries, with unique molecular identifiers being used to normalize TCRbeta repertoire quantification. TCRdb ran its own pipeline on the public reads, namely fastp trimming at Q25 and MiXCR clone calling, and kept in-frame beta chains. Rows with one shared CDR3 protein collapse into an entry with the most common genes and DNA. The sample table lists about 540,000 distinct CDR3 sequences, about a sixth of them with a count of one. The ten biggest clones cover 3% to 4% of the sample. The starting material was PBMCs from the stem cell graft donor, obtained from the stem cell graft. These receptors were taken from a human donor who donated a stem cell graft to a child with acute lymphoblastic leukemia.

The chain employs TRBV5-5 and TRBJ1-5; the D is unclear. The CDR3 loop spans 16 amino acids. Trimming left V 5 bases short and J 2 bases short, with 17 bases between. CDR1 is SGHKS, CDR2 YYEKEE, per germline (reference sequence). CDR3 coding DNA: TGTGCCAGCAGACGCGACGCCGGGCGGGGCAATCAGCCCCAGCATTTT. This encodes CASRRDAGRGNQPQHF.

The V call is TRBV10-2, the J call TRBJ2-2; TRBD2 matches 10 bases. J lost 7 bases, V lost 2 bases, and 4 bases had no gene match. CDR3 length: 15 residues. The germline V gene encodes CDR1 WSHSY and CDR2 SAAADI. The CDR3 spells CASSEPSSGSGELFF. CDR3 nucleotides: TGCGCCAGCAGTGAGCCGTCTAGCGGGAGCGGGGAGCTGTTTTTT.

The chain carries TRBV27 and TRBJ2-3, with 7 bases identical to TRBD2. Trimming removed 5 bases from V and 2 bases from J; junction bases left unmatched: 13. CDR1 and CDR2 (germline): MNHEY, SMNVEV (reference sequence). The CDR3 covers 17 residues. CDR3 nucleotide sequence: TGTGCCAGCAGTCTCCTTGGCCCTAGCGGATCCACAGATACGCAGTATTTT. This codes for CASSLLGPSGSTDTQYF.

This clonotype was counted only a few times. This chain uses TRBV19 with TRBJ2-7, with 10 bases lining up with TRBD1. V lost 6 bases and J lost 3; bases outside the gene matches: 11. Germline V lookup: CDR1 LNHDA, CDR2 SQIVND (reference sequence). The CDR3 length is 16 residues. The DNA of the CDR3 is TGTGCCAGTAGCCGAACCCCCGGGACAGGGGTCTACGAGCAGTACTTC. Protein product: CASSRTPGTGVYEQYF.

The chain recombines TRBV2 with TRBJ2-7; 7 bases agree with TRBD1. Germline V gene lookup returns CDR1 SNHLY and CDR2 FYNNEI. V gave up 6 bases and J gave up 6 bases; unmatched junction bases: 14. CDR3 length: 15 residues. The DNA for the CDR3 is TGTGCCAGCAGCAGGGGGACCTCCTGGGGCTTCGAGCAGTACTTC. Amino acids: CASSRGTSWGFEQYF.

The chain is built from TRBV5-1 and TRBJ1-2, with D tentatively TRBD1 (6 bases). Germline CDR1 reads SGHRS; CDR2 reads YFSETQ. The ends were cut back, 7 bases at V and 3 bases at J, with 22 bases in the middle. The CDR3 totals 16 residues. CDR3 nucleotides: TGCGCCAGCTATCCCCTGGGGGCAGGGCCCGACTATGGCTACACCTTC. It codes for CASYPLGAGPDYGYTF.

This clonotype was seen only a few times. The rearrangement uses TRBV27 and TRBJ2-1; D is possibly TRBD2 (6 bases). CDR3 size: 14 residues. Trimming removed 1 base at V and 4 bases at J, with 8 bases between. Germline loops: CDR1 MNHEY, CDR2 SMNVEV (reference sequence). The CDR3 DNA follows: TGTGCCAGCAGTTTATGGGACTCTTACAATGAGCAGTTCTTC. This codes for CASSLWDSYNEQFF.

This clonotype has ten or more counts. CDR3 in DNA: TGTGCCAGCAGCCAAGATTTTGCAACTAATGAAAAACTGTTTTTT. Amino acids: CASSQDFATNEKLFF. This chain connects TRBV4-2 to TRBJ1-4; D gene uncertain. V gave up 0 bases and J gave up 0 bases, with 5 bases separating them. CDR3 size: 15 residues. Germline CDR1 LGHNA, CDR2 YNFKEQ.

V and J are TRBV5-1 and TRBJ2-1; TRBD2 aligns across 8 bases. This CDR3 is built from 18 residues. V lost 0 bases and J lost 0; bases outside the gene matches: 8. CDR1 is SGHRS and CDR2 is YFSETQ in the germline V gene. The CDR3 spells CASSLAGSGIPSYNEQFF. The CDR3 bases are TGCGCCAGCAGCTTGGCCGGTAGCGGGATACCCTCCTACAATGAGCAGTTCTTC.

This CDR3 reads CASAQGAYYEQYF. Here the CDR3 DNA reads TGTGCCAGCGCGCAGGGGGCGTACTACGAGCAGTACTTC. This chain links TRBV6-5 with TRBJ2-7; 8 positions agree with TRBD1. The CDR3 is 13 residues long. The germline V gene has CDR1 MNHEY and CDR2 SVGAGI. Losses at the gene ends were 8 bases for V and 3 bases for J; bases not matched to a gene: 6.

This clonotype was counted only a few times. The chain is built from TRBV27 and TRBJ2-1; 10 bases are a match to TRBD2. The CDR3 extends over 14 amino acids. Germline lookup yields CDR1 MNHEY and CDR2 SMNVEV (reference sequence). Trimming removed 4 bases from V and 4 bases from J; junction bases left unmatched: 1. This CDR3 is CASSYSGRYNEQFF. The CDR3 nucleotides are TGTGCCAGCAGTTATAGCGGGAGGTACAATGAGCAGTTCTTC.

The chain employs TRBV4-2 and TRBJ2-1; TRBD2 is a possible D gene (5 bases). The CDR3 is 16 amino acids. With 5 bases removed from V and 3 bases from J, the gap between germline ends came to 17 bases. The V gene's germline CDR1 is LGHNA and CDR2 YNFKEQ. The CDR3 sequence is CASSYEADPVYNEQFF. The DNA for the CDR3 is TGTGCCAGCAGCTACGAAGCGGACCCAGTCTACAATGAGCAGTTCTTC.

This clonotype was detected a few times. V is TRBV5-1 and J is TRBJ2-7; TRBD1 matches at 9 bases. V dropped 3 bases and J dropped 4; count of bases not matched to a gene: 5. Germline V lookup: CDR1 SGHRS, CDR2 YFSETQ. CDR3 length: 14 amino acids. CDR3 DNA: TGCGCCAGCAGCTGGACAGGGGTTGGGTACGAGCAGTACTTC. Its translation is CASSWTGVGYEQYF.

This clonotype has only a few counts. The rearrangement joins TRBV11-2 to TRBJ2-5; D remains unclear. The CDR3 runs 12 residues. V shed 5 bases and J shed 4 bases, with 8 bases lying between them. CDR1 is SGHAT and CDR2 is FQNNGV in the germline V gene. The CDR3 region has the DNA TGTGCCAGCAGCGCGAGACGAGAGACCCAGTACTTC. This encodes CASSARRETQYF.

The chain combines TRBV11-2 with TRBJ2-1; either TRBD1 or TRBD2 may supply D (7 bases each). Trimming took 3 bases from V and 9 from J, leaving 21 bases between them. CDR1 and CDR2 from the germline V gene are SGHAT and FQNNGV. CDR3 length: 16 amino acids. This chain's CDR3 is CASSFWGAGAGGEQFF. In nucleotides, the CDR3 is TGTGCCAGCAGCTTTTGGGGGGCGGGGGCAGGGGGTGAGCAGTTCTTC.

Concerning this clonotype: Mismatch with germline at one junction end may stem from a read error. The V gene is TRBV5-1, the J gene TRBJ2-5; unclear D gene. CDR1 is SGHRS, CDR2 YFSETQ, per germline. The CDR3 contains 12 residues. The CDR3 DNA reads TGTGCCAGCAGCTCGCCCGGAGAGACCCAGTACTTC. Its protein product is CASSSPGETQYF.

This clonotype has just a few counts. The V gene is TRBV7-9, the J gene TRBJ2-3, with 7 bases identical to TRBD1. From germline, CDR1 is SEHNR and CDR2 FQNEAQ (reference sequence). V was clipped by 4 bases and J by 2 bases; unmatched bases: 6. CDR3 length equals 15 residues. In DNA form, the CDR3 reads TGTGCCAGCAGCTCTCACAGGGGAAACACAGATACGCAGTATTTT. The encoded protein is CASSSHRGNTDTQYF.

This clonotype has a handful of counts. The genes are TRBV29-1 and TRBJ2-7, with 8 bases fitting TRBD2. V was clipped by 3 bases and J by 4 bases; unmatched bases: 11. Germline V gene sequence: CDR1 SQVTM, CDR2 ANQGSEA. The CDR3 runs 15 residues. The CDR3 here is CSVEYATSALYEQYF. The CDR3, as DNA: TGCAGCGTTGAGTATGCGACTAGCGCCCTTTACGAGCAGTACTTC.

This chain links TRBV7-8 with TRBJ1-2; D may be TRBD1 (5 bases). Trimming stripped 3 bases from V and 4 bases from J, with 15 bases between. The CDR3 spans 15 residues. CDR1 SGHVS and CDR2 FQNEAQ come from the germline V gene. CDR3 in DNA: TGTGCCAGCAGCTTGGGTCAGGGAACCCTCTATGGCTACACCTTC. Its protein is CASSLGQGTLYGYTF. The whole variable domain, filled in from reference TRBV7-8 and TRBJ1-2, reads GAGVSQSPRYKVAKRGQDVALRCDPISGHVSLFWYQQALGQGPEFLTYFQNEAQLDKSGLPSDRFFAERPEGSVSTLKIQRTQQEDSAVYLCASSLGQGTLYGYTFGSGTRLTVV.

The CDR3 is CSAAQLRTGIPYGYTF. In nucleotides, the CDR3 is TGCAGTGCGGCGCAGCTGAGGACAGGGATACCTTATGGCTACACCTTC. J is TRBJ1-2 and V is TRBV20-1, with 8 bases that match TRBD1. Germline V gene lookup returns CDR1 DFQATT and CDR2 SNEGSKA (reference sequence). V was pared by 6 bases and J by 5 bases, with 17 bases of the junction left unmatched. This CDR3 spans 16 amino acids.

Only a few counts were recorded for this clonotype. This sequence joins TRBV24-1 and TRBJ2-1; 13 bases agree with TRBD2. The CDR3 spans 16 residues. Losses at the gene ends were 4 bases for V and 8 bases for J; bases not matched to a gene: 7. Germline loops: CDR1 KGHDR, CDR2 SFDVKD. CDR3 loop: CATSEFGTSGNYEQFF. Here the CDR3 DNA reads TGTGCCACCAGTGAATTCGGGACTAGCGGGAATTATGAGCAGTTCTTC.

This clonotype was detected many times. The chain couples TRBV27 to TRBJ2-1; TRBD1 matches at 9 bases. The CDR3 sequence is 14 residues long. Per germline, CDR1 MNHEY and CDR2 SMNVEV (reference sequence). V was clipped by 4 bases and J by 7 bases; unmatched bases: 5. CDR3 sequence reads: CASSYRGRVNEQFF. DNA for the CDR3: TGTGCCAGCAGTTACAGGGGGCGCGTAAATGAGCAGTTCTTC.

This clonotype was detected a few times. This sequence joins TRBV9 and TRBJ2-7; 10 nucleotides align to TRBD1. The CDR3 totals 15 residues. Germline CDR1 reads SGDLS; CDR2 reads YYNGEE. V dropped 2 bases and J dropped 3; count of bases not matched to a gene: 5. DNA of the CDR3: TGTGCCAGCAGCGTGGGACAGGGGAAAATCTACGAGCAGTACTTC. It translates to CASSVGQGKIYEQYF.

This clonotype was seen more than once but under ten times. V and J are TRBV6-1 and TRBJ2-2; perhaps TRBD1 as D (5 bases). This CDR3 region has 13 residues. Germline lookup yields CDR1 MNHNS and CDR2 SASEGT. Trimming cost V 4 bases and J 7 bases, with 10 bases left between them. As DNA, the CDR3 is TGTGCCAGCAGTGCAGGGTACGGCGGGGAGCTGTTTTTT. Protein: CASSAGYGGELFF.

This clonotype was observed a few times. The chain uses TRBV12-3 or TRBV12-4 and TRBJ1-4, with a tentative D call TRBD1 (5 bases). Trimming removed 5 bases from V and 4 bases from J, with 8 bases in between. The CDR3 totals 13 residues. In nucleotides, the CDR3 is TGTGCCAGCAGTCGACAGCTTAATGAAAAACTGTTTTTT. Its protein product is CASSRQLNEKLFF.

In its sample, this clonotype was seen a few times. The chain is built from TRBV5-1 and TRBJ2-7, with D unclear. Germline loops: CDR1 SGHRS, CDR2 YFSETQ. V lost 0 bases, J lost 1 base, and 8 bases lay in between. This CDR3 is 14 amino acids long. CDR3 loop: CASSLAFRSYEQYF. The CDR3 coding sequence is TGCGCCAGCAGCTTGGCTTTTCGGTCCTACGAGCAGTACTTC.